This T cell receptor (beta chain) was documented in a study of blood T cell repertoires in COVID-19. The repertoire was sequenced with immunoSEQ multiplex PCR; TCRdb's copy has only in-frame clones and lacks some. The sample contains some 120,000 clones, around three quarters of which appear only once. Germline CDR1 reads GTSNPN; CDR2 reads SVGIG (reference sequence). V dropped 3 bases and J dropped 6; count of bases not matched to a gene: 6. The CDR3 spans 14 residues. The sample comprised peripheral blood. This receptor was obtained from a woman aged 70-85 years with acute or convalescent COVID-19. The chain couples TRBV30 to TRBJ2-7; 12 nucleotides agree with TRBD1. The CDR3 region is CAWRQRDRGLEQYF. The DNA of the CDR3 is TGTGCCTGGAGGCAAAGGGACAGGGGGCTCGAGCAGTACTTC. The full variable domain, with the rest looked up from reference TRBV30 and TRBJ2-7, is SQTIHQWPATLVQPVGSPLSLECTVEGTSNPNLYWYRQAAGRGLQLLFYSVGIGQISSEVPQNLSASRPQDRQFILSSKKLLLSDSGFYLCAWRQRDRGLEQYFGPGTRLTVT.